This entry concerns a single T cell receptor (beta chain). This sample was taken from a study of glioma-infiltrating T cells after dendritic cell vaccination. Background on the study: Patients had newly diagnosed or recurrent glioblastoma and received dendritic cell vaccines.

The ends were cut back, 0 bases at V and 5 bases at J, with 14 bases in the middle. Germline V gives CDR1 GTSNPN, CDR2 SVGIG (reference sequence). This CDR3 has 14 amino acids. Sequencing was performed with immunoSEQ multiplex PCR; in TCRdb, only in-frame clones are kept and a portion is missing. The sample records roughly 100,000 clones, about four fifths being singletons. The TCR originated in a human donor with glioblastoma. The sequences come from blood, collected before dendritic cell vaccination. V and J are TRBV30 and TRBJ2-7, with D maybe TRBD1 (7 bases). CDR3: CAWSVGQGEDEQYF. The CDR3 DNA is TGTGCCTGGAGTGTAGGGCAGGGGGAGGACGAGCAGTACTTC.